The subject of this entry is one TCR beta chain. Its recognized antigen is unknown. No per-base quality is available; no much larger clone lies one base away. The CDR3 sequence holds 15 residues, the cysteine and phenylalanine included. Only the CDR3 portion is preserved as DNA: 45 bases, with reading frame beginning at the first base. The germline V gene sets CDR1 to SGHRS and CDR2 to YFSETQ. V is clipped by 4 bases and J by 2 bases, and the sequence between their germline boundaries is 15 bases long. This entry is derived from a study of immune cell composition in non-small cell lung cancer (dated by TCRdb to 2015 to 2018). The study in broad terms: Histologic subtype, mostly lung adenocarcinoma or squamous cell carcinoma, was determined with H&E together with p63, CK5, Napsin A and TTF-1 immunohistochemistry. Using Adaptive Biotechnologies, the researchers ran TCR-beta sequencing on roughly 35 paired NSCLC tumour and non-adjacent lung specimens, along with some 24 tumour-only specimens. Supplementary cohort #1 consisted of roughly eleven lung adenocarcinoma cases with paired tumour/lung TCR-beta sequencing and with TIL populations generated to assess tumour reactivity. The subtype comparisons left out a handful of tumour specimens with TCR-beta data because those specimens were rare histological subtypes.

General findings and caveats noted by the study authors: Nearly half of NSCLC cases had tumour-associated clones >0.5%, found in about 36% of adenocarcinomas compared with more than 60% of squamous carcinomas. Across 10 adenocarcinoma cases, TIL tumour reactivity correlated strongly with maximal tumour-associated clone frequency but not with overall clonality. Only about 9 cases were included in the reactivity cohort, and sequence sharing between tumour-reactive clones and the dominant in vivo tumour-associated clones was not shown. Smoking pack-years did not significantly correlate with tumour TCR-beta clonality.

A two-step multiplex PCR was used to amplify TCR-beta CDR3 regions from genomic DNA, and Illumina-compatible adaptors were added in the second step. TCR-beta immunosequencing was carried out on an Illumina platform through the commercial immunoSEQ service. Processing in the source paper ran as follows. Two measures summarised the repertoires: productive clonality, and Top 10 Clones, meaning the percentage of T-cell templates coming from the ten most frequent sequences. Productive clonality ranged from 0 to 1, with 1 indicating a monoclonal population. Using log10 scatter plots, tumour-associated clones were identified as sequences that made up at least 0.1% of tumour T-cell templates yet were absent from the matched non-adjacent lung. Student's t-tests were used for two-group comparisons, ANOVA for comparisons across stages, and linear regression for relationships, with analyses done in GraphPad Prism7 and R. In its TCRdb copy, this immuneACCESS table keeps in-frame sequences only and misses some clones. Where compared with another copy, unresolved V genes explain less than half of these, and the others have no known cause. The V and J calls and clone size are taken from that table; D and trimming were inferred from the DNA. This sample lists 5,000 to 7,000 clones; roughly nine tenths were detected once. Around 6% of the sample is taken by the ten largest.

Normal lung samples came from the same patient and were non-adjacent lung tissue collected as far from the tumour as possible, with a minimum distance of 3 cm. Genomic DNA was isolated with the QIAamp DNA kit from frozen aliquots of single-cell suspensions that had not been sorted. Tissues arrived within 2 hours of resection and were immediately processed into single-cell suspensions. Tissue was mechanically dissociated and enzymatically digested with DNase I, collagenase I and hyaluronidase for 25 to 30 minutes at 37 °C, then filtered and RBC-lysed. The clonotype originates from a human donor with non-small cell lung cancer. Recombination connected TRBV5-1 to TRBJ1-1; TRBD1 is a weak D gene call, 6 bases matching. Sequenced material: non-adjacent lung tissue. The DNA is TGCGCCAGCAGCCGTACTTTACAGGGTAACACTGAAGCTTTCTTT. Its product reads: CASSRTLQGNTEAFF.